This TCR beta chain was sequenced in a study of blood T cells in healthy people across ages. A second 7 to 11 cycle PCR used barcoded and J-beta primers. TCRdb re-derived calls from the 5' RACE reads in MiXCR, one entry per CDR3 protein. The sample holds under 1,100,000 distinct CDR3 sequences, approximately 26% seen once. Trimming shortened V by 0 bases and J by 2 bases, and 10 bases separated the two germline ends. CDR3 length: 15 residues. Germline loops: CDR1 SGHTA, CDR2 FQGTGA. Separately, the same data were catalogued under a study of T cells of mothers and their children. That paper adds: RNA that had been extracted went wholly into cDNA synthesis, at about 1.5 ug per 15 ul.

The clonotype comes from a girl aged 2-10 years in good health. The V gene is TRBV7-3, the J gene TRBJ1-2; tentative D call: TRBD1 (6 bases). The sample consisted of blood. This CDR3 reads CASSLTEGGNYGYTF. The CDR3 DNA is TGTGCCAGCAGCTTAACGGAAGGGGGGAACTATGGCTACACCTTC.